These 6 T cell receptor beta chains came from one sample sequenced in a study of T cell repertoires in cytomegalovirus infection (dated by TCRdb to about 2019). Their antigens are not known. Explained via the paper, the treatment or condition label denotes: in vitro stimulation with specific CMV peptide epitopes to enrich CMV-specific T cells. The sample was run on an Illumina HiSeq 1500. TCRdb trimmed the raw reads at Q25, called clones with MiXCR and kept productive beta chains. When rows share a CDR3 protein, they turn into one entry using the most common DNA and genes. The sample table lists about a million distinct CDR3 sequences, around a third of them with a count of one. The top ten hold over 12% of the sample. The sequenced sample was cultured CD8+ T cells from PBMCs, obtained from culture after CMV antigen stimulation. The receptors originated from a human donor in good health (CMV status not recorded). Some clones in this sample may be carry-over from other donors' samples.

This clonotype has a handful of counts. The chain carries TRBV19 and TRBJ1-5, with 8 bases lining up with TRBD1. The CDR3 is 14 amino acids. Trimming at V came to 7 bases and at J to 7 bases, leaving 9 bases not matched to a gene. Germline V CDR1 and CDR2: LNHDA, SQIVND (reference sequence). The CDR3 is CASTTDRVGQPQHF. As DNA, the CDR3 is TGTGCCAGTACCACGGACAGGGTAGGACAGCCCCAGCATTTT.

This chain links TRBV6-5 with TRBJ2-7; 8 bases agree with TRBD2. Losses at the gene ends were 6 bases for V and 6 bases for J; bases not matched to a gene: 7. The CDR3 runs to 13 residues. Per the germline V gene, CDR1 is MNHEY and CDR2 is SVGAGI. CDR3 protein: CASSRGGPLEQYF. CDR3 nucleotides: TGTGCCAGCAGCCGGGGGGGCCCTCTCGAGCAGTACTTC.

At least ten counts were recorded for this clonotype. A read error may account for a junction end that differs from germline. The chain uses TRBV7-8 and TRBJ2-7, with D possibly being TRBD2 (5 bases). This CDR3 has 11 amino acids. The germline gives CDR1 SGHVS, CDR2 FQNEAQ. CDR3 in DNA: TGTGCCAGCAGCGTAGCGTACGAGCAGTACTTC. Its protein is CASSVAYEQYF.

V usage is TRBV20-1 and J usage is TRBJ1-1; 7 positions agree with TRBD1. Unmatched junction bases numbered 4, after V lost 5 bases and J lost 4 bases. This CDR3 contains 12 residues. CDR1 and CDR2 from the germline V gene are DFQATT and SNEGSKA (reference sequence). The CDR3 sequence is CSAWDSPTEAFF. CDR3 DNA: TGCAGTGCTTGGGACAGTCCCACTGAAGCTTTCTTT.

The chain employs TRBV11-3 and TRBJ2-1; 9 bases match TRBD2. Unmatched junction bases numbered 6, after V lost 5 bases and J lost 7 bases. The CDR3 covers 14 residues. Germline CDR1 SGHNT, CDR2 YENEEA. DNA for the CDR3: TGTGCCAGCAGCCCGGGACTAGCCCCGAATGAGCAGTTCTTC. Amino acid sequence: CASSPGLAPNEQFF.

This clonotype was counted a single time. The CDR3 nucleotides read TGTGCCAGCAGCTCCCCTGGGGTGTCCACCGGGGAGCTGTTTTTT. Its translation: CASSSPGVSTGELFF. The J gene is TRBJ2-2, the V gene TRBV11-2; D gene ambiguous. Per the germline V gene, CDR1 is SGHAT and CDR2 is FQNNGV. V shed 4 bases and J shed 4 bases, with 13 bases lying between them. The CDR3 runs to 15 residues.